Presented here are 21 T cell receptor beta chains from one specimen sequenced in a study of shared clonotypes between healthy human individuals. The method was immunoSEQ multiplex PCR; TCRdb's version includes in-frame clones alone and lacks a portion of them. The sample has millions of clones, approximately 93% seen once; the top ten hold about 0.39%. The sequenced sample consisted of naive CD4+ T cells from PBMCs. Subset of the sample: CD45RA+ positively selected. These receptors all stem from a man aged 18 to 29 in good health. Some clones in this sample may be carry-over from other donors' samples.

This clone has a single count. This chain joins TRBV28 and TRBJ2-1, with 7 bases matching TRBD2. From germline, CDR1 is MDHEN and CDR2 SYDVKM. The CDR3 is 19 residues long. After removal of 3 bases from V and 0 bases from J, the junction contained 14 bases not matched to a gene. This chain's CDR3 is CASSFPDRTRGVSYNEQFF. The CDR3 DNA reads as TGTGCCAGCAGTTTCCCCGATCGGACTAGAGGGGTCTCCTACAATGAGCAGTTCTTC. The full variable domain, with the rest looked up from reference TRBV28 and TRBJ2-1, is DVKVTQSSRYLVKRTGEKVFLECVQDMDHENMFWYRQDPGLGLRLIYFSYDVKMKEKGDIPEGYSVSREKKERFSLILESASTNQTSMYLCASSFPDRTRGVSYNEQFFGPGTRLTVL.

This chain's CDR3 is CASSPLRTGQETQYF. Here the CDR3 DNA reads TGCGCCAGCAGCCCGCTAAGGACAGGTCAAGAGACCCAGTACTTC. The chain carries TRBV4-1 and TRBJ2-5; 7 nucleotides align to TRBD1. Trimming took 4 bases from V and 2 from J; bases not matched to a gene: 7. Looked up from germline, CDR1 is MGHRA and CDR2 is YSYEKL. The CDR3 runs to 15 residues.

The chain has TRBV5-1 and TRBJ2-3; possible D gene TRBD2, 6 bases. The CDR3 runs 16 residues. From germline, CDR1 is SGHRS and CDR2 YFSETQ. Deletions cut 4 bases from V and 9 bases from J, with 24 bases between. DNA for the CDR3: TGCGCCAGCAGCCACCCTCCAGCGGGCGCCGTGGGCACGCAGTATTTT. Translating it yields CASSHPPAGAVGTQYF.

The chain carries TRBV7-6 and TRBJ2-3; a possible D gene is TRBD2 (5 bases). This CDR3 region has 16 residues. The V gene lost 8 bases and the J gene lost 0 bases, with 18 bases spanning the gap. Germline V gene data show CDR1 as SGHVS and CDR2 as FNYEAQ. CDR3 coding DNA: TGTGCCAGCGGTCGAACGGGGAGAACTAGCACAGATACGCAGTATTTT. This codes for CASGRTGRTSTDTQYF.

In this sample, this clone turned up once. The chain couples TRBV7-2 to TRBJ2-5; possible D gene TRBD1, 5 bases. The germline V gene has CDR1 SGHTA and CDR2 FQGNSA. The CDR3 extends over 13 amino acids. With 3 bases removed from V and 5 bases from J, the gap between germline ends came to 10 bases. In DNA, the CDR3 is TGTGCCAGCAGCTTTTCCAGGGATGAGACCCAGTACTTC. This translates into CASSFSRDETQYF.

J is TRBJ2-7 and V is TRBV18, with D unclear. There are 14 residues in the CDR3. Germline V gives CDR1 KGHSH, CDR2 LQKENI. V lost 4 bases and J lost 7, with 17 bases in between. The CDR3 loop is CASSRSGGYEEQYF. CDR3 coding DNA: TGTGCCAGCTCACGCAGTGGCGGTTACGAGGAGCAGTACTTC.

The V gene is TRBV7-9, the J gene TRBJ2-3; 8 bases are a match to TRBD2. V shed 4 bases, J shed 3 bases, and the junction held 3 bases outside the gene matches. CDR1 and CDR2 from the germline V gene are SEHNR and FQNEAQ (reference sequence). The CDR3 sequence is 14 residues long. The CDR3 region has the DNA TGTGCCAGCAGCTCCAAGCGGGAGACAGATACGCAGTATTTT. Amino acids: CASSSKRETDTQYF.

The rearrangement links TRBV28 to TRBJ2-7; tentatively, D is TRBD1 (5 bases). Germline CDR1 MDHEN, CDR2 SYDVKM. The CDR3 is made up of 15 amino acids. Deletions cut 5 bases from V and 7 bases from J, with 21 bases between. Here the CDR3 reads CASSPAQGTPLEQYF. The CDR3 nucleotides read TGTGCCAGCAGTCCGGCTCAGGGAACCCCCTTGGAGCAGTACTTC.

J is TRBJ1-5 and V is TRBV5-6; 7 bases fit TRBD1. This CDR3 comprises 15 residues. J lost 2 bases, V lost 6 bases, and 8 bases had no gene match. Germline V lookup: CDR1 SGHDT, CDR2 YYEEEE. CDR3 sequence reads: CASNRRDRGNQPQHF. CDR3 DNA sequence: TGTGCCAGCAACCGCCGGGACAGAGGCAATCAGCCCCAGCATTTT. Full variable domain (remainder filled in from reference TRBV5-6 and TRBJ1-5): DAGVTQSPTHLIKTRGQQVTLRCSPKSGHDTVSWYQQALGQGPQFIFQYYEEEERQRGNFPDRFSGHQFPNYSSELNVNALLLGDSALYLCASNRRDRGNQPQHFGDGTRLSIL.

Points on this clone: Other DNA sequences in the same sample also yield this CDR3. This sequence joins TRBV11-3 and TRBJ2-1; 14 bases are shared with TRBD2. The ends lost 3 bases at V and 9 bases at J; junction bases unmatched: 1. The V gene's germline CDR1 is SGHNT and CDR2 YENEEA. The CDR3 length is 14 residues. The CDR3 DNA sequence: TGTGCCAGCAGCTTGGGACTAGCGGGAGTTGAGCAGTTCTTC. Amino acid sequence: CASSLGLAGVEQFF.

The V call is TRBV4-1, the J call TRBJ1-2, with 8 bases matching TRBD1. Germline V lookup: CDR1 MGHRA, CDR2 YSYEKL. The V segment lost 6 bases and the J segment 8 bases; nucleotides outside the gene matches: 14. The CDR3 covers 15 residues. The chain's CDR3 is CASRQTQGEGGGYTF. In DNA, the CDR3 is TGCGCCAGCAGGCAGACACAGGGGGAGGGCGGGGGCTACACCTTC.

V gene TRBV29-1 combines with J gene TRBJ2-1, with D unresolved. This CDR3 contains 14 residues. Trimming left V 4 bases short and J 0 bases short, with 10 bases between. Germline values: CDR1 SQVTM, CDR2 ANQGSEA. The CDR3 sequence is CSVVMPSSYNEQFF. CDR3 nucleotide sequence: TGCAGCGTTGTTATGCCGAGCTCCTACAATGAGCAGTTCTTC.

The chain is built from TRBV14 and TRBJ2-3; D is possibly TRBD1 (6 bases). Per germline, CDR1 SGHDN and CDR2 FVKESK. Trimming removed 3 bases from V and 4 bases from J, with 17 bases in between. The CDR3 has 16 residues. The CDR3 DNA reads TGTGCCAGCAGCCAGATCGATGCCCCAGGGGCAGATACGCAGTATTTT. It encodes CASSQIDAPGADTQYF.

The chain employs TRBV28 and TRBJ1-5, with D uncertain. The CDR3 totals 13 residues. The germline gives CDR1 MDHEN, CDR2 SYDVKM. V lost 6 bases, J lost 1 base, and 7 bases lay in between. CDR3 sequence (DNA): TGTGCCAGCAGAGAGGAGAGCAATCAGCCCCAGCATTTT. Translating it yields CASREESNQPQHF. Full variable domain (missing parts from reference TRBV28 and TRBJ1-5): DVKVTQSSRYLVKRTGEKVFLECVQDMDHENMFWYRQDPGLGLRLIYFSYDVKMKEKGDIPEGYSVSREKKERFSLILESASTNQTSMYLCASREESNQPQHFGDGTRLSIL.

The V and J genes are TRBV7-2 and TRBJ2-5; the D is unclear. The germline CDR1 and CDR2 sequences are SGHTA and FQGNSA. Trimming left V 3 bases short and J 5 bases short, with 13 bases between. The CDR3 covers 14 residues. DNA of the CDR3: TGTGCCAGCAGCTTCGTGGTCGAGTCTGAGACCCAGTACTTC. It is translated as CASSFVVESETQYF.

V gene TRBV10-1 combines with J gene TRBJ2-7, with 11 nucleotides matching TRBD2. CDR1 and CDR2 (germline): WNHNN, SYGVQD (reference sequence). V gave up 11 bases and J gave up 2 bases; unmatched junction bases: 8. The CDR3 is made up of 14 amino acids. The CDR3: CARQLAGVPYEQYF. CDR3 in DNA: TGCGCCCGCCAACTAGCGGGAGTTCCCTACGAGCAGTACTTC.

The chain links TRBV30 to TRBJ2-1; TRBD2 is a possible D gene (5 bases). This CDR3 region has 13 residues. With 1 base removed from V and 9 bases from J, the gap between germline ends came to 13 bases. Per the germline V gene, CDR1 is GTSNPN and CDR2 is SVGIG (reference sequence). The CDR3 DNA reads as TGTGCCTGGAGTGGGGCGTTTGAGGGTGAGCAGTTCTTC. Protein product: CAWSGAFEGEQFF.

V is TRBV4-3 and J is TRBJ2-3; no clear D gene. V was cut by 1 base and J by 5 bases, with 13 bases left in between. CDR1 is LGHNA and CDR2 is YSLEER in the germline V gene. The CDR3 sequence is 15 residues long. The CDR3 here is CASSQGIRPVDTQYF. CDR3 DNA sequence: TGCGCCAGCAGCCAAGGGATAAGGCCCGTAGATACGCAGTATTTT.

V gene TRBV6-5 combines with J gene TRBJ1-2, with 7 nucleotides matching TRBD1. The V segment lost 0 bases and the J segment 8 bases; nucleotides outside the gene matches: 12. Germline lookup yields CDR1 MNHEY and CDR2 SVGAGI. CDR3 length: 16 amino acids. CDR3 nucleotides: TGTGCCAGCAGTTACTCTTGGGCAGGGGGATTGGAAGGCTACACCTTC. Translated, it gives CASSYSWAGGLEGYTF.

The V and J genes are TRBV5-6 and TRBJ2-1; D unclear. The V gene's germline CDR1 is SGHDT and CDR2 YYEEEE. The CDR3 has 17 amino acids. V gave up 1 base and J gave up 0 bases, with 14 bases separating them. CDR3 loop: CASSLISNRGSYNEQFF. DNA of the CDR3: TGTGCCAGCAGCTTGATTAGTAATCGAGGCTCCTACAATGAGCAGTTCTTC.

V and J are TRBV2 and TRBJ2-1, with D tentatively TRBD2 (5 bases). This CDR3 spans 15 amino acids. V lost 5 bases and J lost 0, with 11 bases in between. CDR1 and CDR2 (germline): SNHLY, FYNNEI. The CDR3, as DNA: TGTGCCAGCAGTTATACTAGTCCCTCCTACAATGAGCAGTTCTTC. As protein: CASSYTSPSYNEQFF.